This T cell receptor (beta chain) was obtained from a study of long-term antiretroviral therapy in people with HIV. Notes on the study in general: The study found that diversity rose after ART but stayed below transplant donor controls. Viral resistance, ART adherence and therapy changes all lacked available data. Clones with expansion before ART led the repertoire at all time points.

They ran version v3.0 of the immunoSEQ assay at survey level. This table comes from immunoSEQ multiplex PCR, and its TCRdb copy is limited to in-frame clones, with some not included. Of 22,000 or so clones in the sample, roughly 75% are singletons; the top ten hold 14%. Only a few counts were recorded for this clone. Antigen unknown. V was pared by 4 bases and J by 5 bases, with 8 bases between. The germline V gene encodes CDR1 MNHNS and CDR2 SASEGT. This CDR3 region has 12 residues. This sequence originates from a woman in her thirties with HIV. The sequencing here drew on unsorted PBMCs, taken 2.9 years after starting antiretroviral therapy. The V gene is TRBV6-1, the J gene TRBJ1-1; D is undetermined. CDR3 in DNA: TGTGCCAGCAGTGTTTACGGGACTGAAGCTTTCTTT. Amino acid sequence: CASSVYGTEAFF.